Below, 4 T cell receptor beta chains from the same sample are listed, as sequenced in a study of cytomegalovirus exposure and HLA in healthy donors. This PCR relied on a set of 60 Vbeta primers and 13 Jbeta primers. The repertoire was sequenced with immunoSEQ multiplex PCR; TCRdb's copy has only in-frame clones and lacks some. Of about 140,000 clones listed, roughly 80% are singletons. The specimen sequenced was PBMCs. These receptors were obtained from a male donor in good health and CMV-seronegative.

The chain is built from TRBV5-1 and TRBJ1-2, with no clear D. The CDR3 runs 13 residues. CDR1 is SGHRS, CDR2 YFSETQ, per germline. The V gene lost 0 bases and the J gene lost 4 bases, with 7 bases spanning the gap. The CDR3 nucleotides are TGCGCCAGCAGCTTGGCCGCGGGCTATGGCTACACCTTC. Translated, it gives CASSLAAGYGYTF.

This clone was observed a single time. The V gene is TRBV5-4, the J gene TRBJ2-5, with TRBD2 identical over 8 bases. This CDR3 is 16 amino acids long. V lost 0 bases to trimming and J lost 0 bases; unmatched junction nucleotides: 4. Looked up from germline, CDR1 is SGHNT and CDR2 is YYREEE (reference sequence). As DNA, the CDR3 is TGTGCCAGCAGCTTGGTAGTAGCGGGGTACCAAGAGACCCAGTACTTC. Protein sequence: CASSLVVAGYQETQYF.

The rearrangement links TRBV4-1 to TRBJ2-7, with a possible D match to TRBD1 (6 bases). Germline CDR1 reads MGHRA; CDR2 reads YSYEKL. With 4 bases removed from V and 0 bases from J, the gap between germline ends came to 13 bases. The CDR3 length is 15 residues. CDR3 sequence: CASSRAAGASYEQYF. In DNA form, the CDR3 reads TGCGCCAGCAGCCGCGCGGCAGGGGCCTCCTACGAGCAGTACTTC.

The chain couples TRBV6-1 to TRBJ2-1; D uncertain. Trimming pared 8 bases from V and 3 bases from J, leaving 5 bases between. CDR3 length equals 11 residues. In germline, CDR1 is MNHNS, CDR2 SASEGT. CDR3 sequence (DNA): TGTGCCAGCCAGTTCTACAATGAGCAGTTCTTC. Amino acids: CASQFYNEQFF.